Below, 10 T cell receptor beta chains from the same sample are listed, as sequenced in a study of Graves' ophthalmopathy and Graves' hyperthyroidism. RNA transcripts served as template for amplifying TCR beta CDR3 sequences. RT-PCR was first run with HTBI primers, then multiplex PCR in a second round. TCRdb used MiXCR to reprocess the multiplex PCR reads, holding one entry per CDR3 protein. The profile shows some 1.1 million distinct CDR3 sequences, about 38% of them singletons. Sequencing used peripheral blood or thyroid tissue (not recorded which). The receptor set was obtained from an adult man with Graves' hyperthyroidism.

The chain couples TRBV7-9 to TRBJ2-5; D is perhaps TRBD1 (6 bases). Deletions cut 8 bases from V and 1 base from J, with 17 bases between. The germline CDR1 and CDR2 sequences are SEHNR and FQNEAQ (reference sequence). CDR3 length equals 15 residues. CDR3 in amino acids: CASRSSGAAQETQYF. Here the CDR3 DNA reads TGTGCCAGCCGGTCGTCAGGGGCGGCCCAAGAGACCCAGTACTTC.

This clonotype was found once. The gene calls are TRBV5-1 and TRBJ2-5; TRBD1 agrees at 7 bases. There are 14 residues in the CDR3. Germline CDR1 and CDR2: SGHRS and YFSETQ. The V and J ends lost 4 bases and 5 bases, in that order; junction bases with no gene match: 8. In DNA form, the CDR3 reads TGCGCCAGCAGCGTGACAGGGACCCGGGAGACCCAGTACTTC. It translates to CASSVTGTRETQYF.

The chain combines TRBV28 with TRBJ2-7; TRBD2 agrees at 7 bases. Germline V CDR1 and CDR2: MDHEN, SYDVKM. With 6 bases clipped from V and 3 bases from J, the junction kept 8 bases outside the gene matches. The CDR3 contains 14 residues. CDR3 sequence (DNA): TGTGCCAGCAGGTCTAGCGGAATCTTCTACGAGCAGTACTTC. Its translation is CASRSSGIFYEQYF.

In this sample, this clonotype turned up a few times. CDR3 protein: CASSFLSQETQYF. The CDR3 bases are TGTGCCAGCAGCTTCCTATCCCAAGAGACCCAGTACTTC. The chain is built from TRBV14 and TRBJ2-5; D is ambiguous. Germline CDR1 and CDR2: SGHDN and FVKESK. Trimming cost V 5 bases and J 1 base, with 8 bases left between them. The CDR3 length is 13 residues.

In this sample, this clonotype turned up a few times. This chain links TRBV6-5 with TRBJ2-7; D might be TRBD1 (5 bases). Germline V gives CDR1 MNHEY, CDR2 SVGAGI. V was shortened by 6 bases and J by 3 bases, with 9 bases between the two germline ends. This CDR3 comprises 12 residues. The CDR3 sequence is CASRRTFYEQYF. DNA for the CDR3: TGTGCCAGCAGAAGGACATTCTACGAGCAGTACTTC.

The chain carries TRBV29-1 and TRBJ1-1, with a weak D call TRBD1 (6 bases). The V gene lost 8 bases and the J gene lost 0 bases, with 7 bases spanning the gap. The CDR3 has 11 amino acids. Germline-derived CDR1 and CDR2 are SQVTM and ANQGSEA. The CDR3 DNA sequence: TGCAGCAGGGACATGAACACTGAAGCTTTCTTT. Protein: CSRDMNTEAFF.

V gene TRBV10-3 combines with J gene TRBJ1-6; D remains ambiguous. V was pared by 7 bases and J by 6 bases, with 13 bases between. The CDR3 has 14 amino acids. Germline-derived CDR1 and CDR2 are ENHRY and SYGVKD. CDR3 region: CAIITDLFNSPLHF. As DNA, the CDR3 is TGTGCCATCATCACCGACCTGTTTAATTCACCCCTCCACTTT.

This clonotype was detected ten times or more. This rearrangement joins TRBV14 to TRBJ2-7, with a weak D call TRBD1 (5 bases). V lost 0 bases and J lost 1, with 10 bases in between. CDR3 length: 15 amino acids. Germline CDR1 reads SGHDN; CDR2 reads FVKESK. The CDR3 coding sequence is TGTGCCAGCAGCCAAGAGGATGCAGGGTCCTACGAGCAGTACTTC. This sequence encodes CASSQEDAGSYEQYF.

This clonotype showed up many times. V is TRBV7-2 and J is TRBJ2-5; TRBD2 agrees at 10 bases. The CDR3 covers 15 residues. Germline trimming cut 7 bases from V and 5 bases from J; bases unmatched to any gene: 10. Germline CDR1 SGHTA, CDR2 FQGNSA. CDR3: CASTGAGGPGETQYF. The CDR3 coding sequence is TGTGCCAGCACAGGAGCGGGAGGGCCGGGGGAGACCCAGTACTTC.

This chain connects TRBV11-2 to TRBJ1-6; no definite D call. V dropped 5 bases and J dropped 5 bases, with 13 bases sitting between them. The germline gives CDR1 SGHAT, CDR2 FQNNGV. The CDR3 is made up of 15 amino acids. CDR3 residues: CASSRIGSNNSPLHF. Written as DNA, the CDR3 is TGTGCCAGCAGCAGAATAGGATCGAATAATTCACCCCTCCACTTT.